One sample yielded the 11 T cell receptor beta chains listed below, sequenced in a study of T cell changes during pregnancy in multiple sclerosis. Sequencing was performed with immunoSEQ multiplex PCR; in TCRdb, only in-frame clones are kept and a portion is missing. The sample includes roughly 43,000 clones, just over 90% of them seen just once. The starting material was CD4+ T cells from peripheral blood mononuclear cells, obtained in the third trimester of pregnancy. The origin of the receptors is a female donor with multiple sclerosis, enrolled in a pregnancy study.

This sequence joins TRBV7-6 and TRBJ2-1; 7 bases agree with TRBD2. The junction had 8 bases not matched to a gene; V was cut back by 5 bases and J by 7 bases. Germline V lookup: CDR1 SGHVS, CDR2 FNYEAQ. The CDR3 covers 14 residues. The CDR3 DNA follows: TGTGCCAGCAGCCTTCAGACTAGCATGAATGAGCAGTTCTTC. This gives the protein CASSLQTSMNEQFF.

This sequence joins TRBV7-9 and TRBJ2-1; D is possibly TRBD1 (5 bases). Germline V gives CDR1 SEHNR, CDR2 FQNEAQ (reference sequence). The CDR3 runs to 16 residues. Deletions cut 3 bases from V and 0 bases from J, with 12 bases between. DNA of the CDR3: TGTGCCAGCAGCTTCGTTAGGGGAAGCTCCTACAATGAGCAGTTCTTC. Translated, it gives CASSFVRGSSYNEQFF. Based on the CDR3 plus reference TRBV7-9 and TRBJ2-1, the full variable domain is DTGVSQNPRHKITKRGQNVTFRCDPISEHNRLYWYRQTLGQGPEFLTYFQNEAQLEKSRLLSDRFSAERPKGSFSTLEIQRTEQGDSAMYLCASSFVRGSSYNEQFFGPGTRLTVL.

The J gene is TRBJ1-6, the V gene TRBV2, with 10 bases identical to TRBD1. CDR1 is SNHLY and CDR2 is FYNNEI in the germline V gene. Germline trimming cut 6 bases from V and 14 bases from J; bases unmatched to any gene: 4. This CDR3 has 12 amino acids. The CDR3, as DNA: TGTGCCAGCAGACCGGGACAGGGGTCCCTCCACTTT. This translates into CASRPGQGSLHF.

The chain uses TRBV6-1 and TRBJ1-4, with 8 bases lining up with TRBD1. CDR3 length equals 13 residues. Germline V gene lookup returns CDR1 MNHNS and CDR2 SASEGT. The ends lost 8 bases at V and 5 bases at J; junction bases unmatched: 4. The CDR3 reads CASGQGQNEKLFF. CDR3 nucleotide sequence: TGTGCCAGCGGACAGGGTCAAAATGAAAAACTGTTTTTT.

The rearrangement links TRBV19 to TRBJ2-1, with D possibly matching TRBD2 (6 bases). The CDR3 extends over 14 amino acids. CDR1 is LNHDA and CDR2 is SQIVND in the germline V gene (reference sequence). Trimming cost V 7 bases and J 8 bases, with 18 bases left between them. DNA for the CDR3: TGTGCCAGTACCAATGGGGCTAGCGTCGATGAGCAGTTCTTC. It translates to CASTNGASVDEQFF.

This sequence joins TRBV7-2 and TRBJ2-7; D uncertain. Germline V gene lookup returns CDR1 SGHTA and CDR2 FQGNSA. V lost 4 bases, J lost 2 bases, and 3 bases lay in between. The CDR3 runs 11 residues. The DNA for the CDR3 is TGTGCCAGCAGCTCCGCCTACGAGCAGTACTTC. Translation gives CASSSAYEQYF.

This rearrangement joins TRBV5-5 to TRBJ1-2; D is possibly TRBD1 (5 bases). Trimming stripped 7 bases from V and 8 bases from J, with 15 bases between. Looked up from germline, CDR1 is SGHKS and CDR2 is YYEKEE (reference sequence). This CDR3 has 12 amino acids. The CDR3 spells CASGPQVLGYTF. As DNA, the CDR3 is TGTGCCAGCGGACCACAGGTACTAGGCTACACCTTC.

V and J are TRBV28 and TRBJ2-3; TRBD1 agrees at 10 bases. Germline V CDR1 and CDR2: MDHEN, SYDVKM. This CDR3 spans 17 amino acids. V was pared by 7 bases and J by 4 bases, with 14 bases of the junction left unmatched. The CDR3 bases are TGTGCCAGCACCAGTTATATGGGGGACAGGGGTGCAGATACGCAGTATTTT. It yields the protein CASTSYMGDRGADTQYF.

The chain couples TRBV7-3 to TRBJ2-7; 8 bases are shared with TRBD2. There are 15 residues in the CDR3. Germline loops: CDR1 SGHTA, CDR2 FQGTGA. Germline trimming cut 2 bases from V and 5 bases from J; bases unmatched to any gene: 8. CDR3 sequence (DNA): TGTGCCAGCAGCTTAGGTCCAGCGGGAGCCAACGAGCAGTACTTC. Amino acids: CASSLGPAGANEQYF.

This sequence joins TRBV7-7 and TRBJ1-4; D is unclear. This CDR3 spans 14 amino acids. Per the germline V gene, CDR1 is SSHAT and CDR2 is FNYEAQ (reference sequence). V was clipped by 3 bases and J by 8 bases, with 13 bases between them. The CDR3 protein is CASSLNKASEKLFF. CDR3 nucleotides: TGTGCCAGCAGCTTGAATAAAGCGAGCGAAAAACTGTTTTTT.

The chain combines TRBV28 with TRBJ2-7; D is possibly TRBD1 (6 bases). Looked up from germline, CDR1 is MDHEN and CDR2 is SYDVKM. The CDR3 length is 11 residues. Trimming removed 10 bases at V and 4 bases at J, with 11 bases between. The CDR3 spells CATRTEYEQYF. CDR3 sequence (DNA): TGTGCCACCCGGACAGAATACGAGCAGTACTTC.